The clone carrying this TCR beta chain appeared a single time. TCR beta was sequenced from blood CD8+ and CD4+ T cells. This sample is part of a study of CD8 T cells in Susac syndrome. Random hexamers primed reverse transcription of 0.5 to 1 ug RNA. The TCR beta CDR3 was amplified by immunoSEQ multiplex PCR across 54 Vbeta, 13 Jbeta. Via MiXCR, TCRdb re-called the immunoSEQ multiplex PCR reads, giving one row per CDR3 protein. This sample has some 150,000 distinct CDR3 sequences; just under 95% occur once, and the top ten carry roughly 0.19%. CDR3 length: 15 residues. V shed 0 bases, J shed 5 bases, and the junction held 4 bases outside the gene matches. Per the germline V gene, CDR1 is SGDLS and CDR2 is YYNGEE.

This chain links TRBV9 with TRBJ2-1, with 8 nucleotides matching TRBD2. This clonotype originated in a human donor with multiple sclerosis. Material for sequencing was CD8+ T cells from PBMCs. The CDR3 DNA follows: TGTGCCAGCAGCGTAGCGGGGGGGAATGACAATGAGCAGTTCTTC. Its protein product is CASSVAGGNDNEQFF.